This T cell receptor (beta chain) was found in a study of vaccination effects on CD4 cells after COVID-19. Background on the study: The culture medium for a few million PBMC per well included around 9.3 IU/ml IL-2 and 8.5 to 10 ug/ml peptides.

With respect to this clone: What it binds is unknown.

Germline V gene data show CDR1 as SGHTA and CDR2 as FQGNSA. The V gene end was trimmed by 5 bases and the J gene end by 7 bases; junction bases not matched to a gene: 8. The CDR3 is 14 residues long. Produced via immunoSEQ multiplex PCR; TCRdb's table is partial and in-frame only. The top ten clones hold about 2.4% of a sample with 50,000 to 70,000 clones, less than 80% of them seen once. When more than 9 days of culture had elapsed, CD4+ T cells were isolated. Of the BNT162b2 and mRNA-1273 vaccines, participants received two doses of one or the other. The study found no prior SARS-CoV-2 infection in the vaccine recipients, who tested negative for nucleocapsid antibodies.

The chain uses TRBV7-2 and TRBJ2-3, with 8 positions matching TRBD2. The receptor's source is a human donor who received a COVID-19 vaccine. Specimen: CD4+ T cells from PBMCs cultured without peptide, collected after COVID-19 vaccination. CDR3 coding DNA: TGTGCCAGCAGCCGGGTCGGGGGGGAAAATACGCAGTATTTT. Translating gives CASSRVGGENTQYF.